The rows below give T cell receptor beta chains drawn from one sample of a study of beta chain features in type 1 diabetes. Profiled with immunoSEQ multiplex PCR; TCRdb holds only in-frame clones, not every one. The profile shows under 150,000 clones, roughly 10% of them singletons. Source material: central memory CD4+ T cells from blood. The origin of the receptors is a man aged 30 to 45 with type 1 diabetes. Each CDR3 is given with its conserved first and last residue. A D gene is named only where the DNA matches it firmly. Clone size is shown for a subset of rows, as once, few, many or a class of expanded clone.

CDR3aa: CASSPRLSRETQYF; CDR3nt: TGTGCCAGCAGTCCTCGGCTATCGCGGGAGACCCAGTACTTC; v_gene: TRBV27; abundance: .; d_gene: .; j_gene: TRBJ2-5
CDR3aa: CASSYGGRTEAFF; CDR3nt: TGTGCCAGCAGCTACGGGGGTAGGACTGAAGCTTTCTTT; v_gene: TRBV11-2; abundance: .; d_gene: .; j_gene: TRBJ1-1
CDR3aa: CASSVDESTANTEAFF; CDR3nt: TGTGCCAGCAGCGTAGACGAAAGTACAGCGAACACTGAAGCTTTCTTT; v_gene: TRBV9; abundance: .; d_gene: .; j_gene: TRBJ1-1
CDR3aa: CAIERGGYGYTF; CDR3nt: TGTGCCATAGAACGGGGAGGGTATGGCTACACCTTC; v_gene: TRBV28; abundance: few; d_gene: .; j_gene: TRBJ1-2
CDR3aa: CASSLRGTSDEQFF; CDR3nt: TGCGCCAGCAGCTTACGGGGGACTAGCGATGAGCAGTTCTTC; v_gene: TRBV5-1; abundance: few; d_gene: TRBD2; j_gene: TRBJ2-1
CDR3aa: CASSLEFRGYTF; CDR3nt: TGTGCCAGCAGCTTAGAGTTCCGTGGCTACACCTTC; v_gene: TRBV11-2; abundance: few; d_gene: .; j_gene: TRBJ1-2
CDR3aa: CAGQTGGTDTQYF; CDR3nt: TGTGCCGGGCAGACAGGGGGCACAGATACGCAGTATTTT; v_gene: TRBV7-9; abundance: few; d_gene: TRBD1; j_gene: TRBJ2-3
CDR3aa: CASSRGSRGNTDTQYF; CDR3nt: TGCGCCAGCAGCCGAGGTTCCCGAGGGAACACAGATACGCAGTATTTT; v_gene: TRBV4-3; abundance: .; d_gene: .; j_gene: TRBJ2-3
CDR3aa: CASSPSAGYGNTIYF; CDR3nt: TGTGCCAGCAGCCCTTCCGCGGGGTATGGAAACACCATATATTTT; v_gene: TRBV7-3; abundance: once; d_gene: .; j_gene: TRBJ1-3
CDR3aa: CSASGQGIRYF; CDR3nt: TGCAGCGCGAGTGGACAGGGGATACGGTACTTC; v_gene: TRBV29-1; abundance: .; d_gene: TRBD1; j_gene: TRBJ2-7
CDR3aa: CASSPPGGQPQHF; CDR3nt: TGTGCCAGCAGCCCTCCGGGTGGTCAGCCCCAGCATTTT; v_gene: TRBV7-2; abundance: few; d_gene: .; j_gene: TRBJ1-5
CDR3aa: CASSQDVKSSYNEQFF; CDR3nt: TGCGCCAGCAGCCAAGATGTGAAGAGCTCCTACAATGAGCAGTTCTTC; v_gene: TRBV4-1; abundance: few; d_gene: .; j_gene: TRBJ2-1
CDR3aa: CASSSTPGLEQYF; CDR3nt: TGTGCCAGCAGCTCGACACCAGGGTTAGAGCAGTACTTC; v_gene: TRBV7-3; abundance: few; d_gene: .; j_gene: TRBJ2-7
CDR3aa: CASSEQGGYTEAFF; CDR3nt: TGTGCCAGCAGCGAACAGGGTGGCTACACTGAAGCTTTCTTT; v_gene: TRBV7-9; abundance: .; d_gene: .; j_gene: TRBJ1-1
CDR3aa: CASSLRRGPLDVDTQYF; CDR3nt: TGTGCCAGCAGCTTGCGCAGGGGACCGCTTGATGTAGATACGCAGTATTTT; v_gene: TRBV11-2; abundance: .; d_gene: .; j_gene: TRBJ2-3
CDR3aa: CASSVAGPGGGPDTQYF; CDR3nt: TGTGCCAGCAGCGTAGCTGGTCCAGGGGGAGGACCAGATACGCAGTATTTT; v_gene: TRBV9; abundance: few; d_gene: .; j_gene: TRBJ2-3
CDR3aa: CASTRQGGTDTQYF; CDR3nt: TGTGCCAGTACCCGACAGGGCGGCACAGATACGCAGTATTTT; v_gene: TRBV2; abundance: .; d_gene: TRBD1; j_gene: TRBJ2-3
CDR3aa: CASSIRAADSPLHF; CDR3nt: TGTGCCAGTAGTATAAGGGCAGCGGATTCACCCCTCCACTTT; v_gene: TRBV19; abundance: .; d_gene: .; j_gene: TRBJ1-6
CDR3aa: CASSLDRLSSRFF; CDR3nt: TGTGCCAGCAGCCTTGACAGGTTGAGTAGTCGGTTTTTT; v_gene: TRBV7-2; abundance: .; d_gene: .; j_gene: TRBJ1-4
CDR3aa: CASSLALAGVTDTQYF; CDR3nt: TGTGCCAGCAGCTTGGCTTTAGCGGGGGTCACAGATACGCAGTATTTT; v_gene: TRBV5-8; abundance: .; d_gene: TRBD2; j_gene: TRBJ2-3
CDR3aa: CASSEQAVGYTF; CDR3nt: TGCGCCAGCAGTGAACAGGCGGTTGGCTACACCTTC; v_gene: TRBV10-2; abundance: few; d_gene: .; j_gene: TRBJ1-2
CDR3aa: CATQTSGGNTGELFF; CDR3nt: TGCGCAACTCAGACTAGCGGGGGGAACACCGGGGAGCTGTTTTTT; v_gene: TRBV29-1; abundance: .; d_gene: TRBD2; j_gene: TRBJ2-2
CDR3aa: CASSLRVTEAFF; CDR3nt: TGTGCCAGCAGCTTACGGGTGACTGAAGCTTTCTTT; v_gene: TRBV7-2; abundance: .; d_gene: .; j_gene: TRBJ1-1
CDR3aa: CASSPGQGADQPQHF; CDR3nt: TGTGCCAGCAGCCCCGGGCAGGGGGCGGATCAGCCCCAGCATTTT; v_gene: TRBV7-2; abundance: .; d_gene: TRBD1; j_gene: TRBJ1-5